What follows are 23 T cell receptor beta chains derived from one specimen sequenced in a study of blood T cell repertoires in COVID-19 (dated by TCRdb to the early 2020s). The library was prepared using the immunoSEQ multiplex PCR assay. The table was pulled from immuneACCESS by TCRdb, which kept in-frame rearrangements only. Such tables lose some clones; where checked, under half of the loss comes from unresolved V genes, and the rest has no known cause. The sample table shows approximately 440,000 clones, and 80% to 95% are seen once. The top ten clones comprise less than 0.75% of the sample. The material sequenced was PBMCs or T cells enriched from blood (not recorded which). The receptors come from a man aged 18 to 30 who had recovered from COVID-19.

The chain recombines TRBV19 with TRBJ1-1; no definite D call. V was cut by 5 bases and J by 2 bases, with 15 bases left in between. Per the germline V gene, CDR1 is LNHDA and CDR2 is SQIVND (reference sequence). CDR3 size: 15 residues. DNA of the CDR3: TGTGCCAGTAGTCCTCGTACCACAGATAACACTGAAGCTTTCTTT. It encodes CASSPRTTDNTEAFF.

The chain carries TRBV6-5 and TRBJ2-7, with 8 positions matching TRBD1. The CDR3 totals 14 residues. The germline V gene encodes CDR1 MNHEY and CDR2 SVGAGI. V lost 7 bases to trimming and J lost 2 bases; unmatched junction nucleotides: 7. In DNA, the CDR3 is TGTGCCAGCATCACACAGGGGGGCCCCTACGAGCAGTACTTC. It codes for CASITQGGPYEQYF.

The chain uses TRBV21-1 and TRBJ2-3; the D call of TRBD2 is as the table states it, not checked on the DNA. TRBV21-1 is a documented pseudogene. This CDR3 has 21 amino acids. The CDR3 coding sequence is TGTGCCAGCAGCAAAAGGGCCGGCTCAGCGGGACCTAGGAAAAGCACAGATACGCAGTATTTT. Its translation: CASSKRAGSAGPRKSTDTQYF.

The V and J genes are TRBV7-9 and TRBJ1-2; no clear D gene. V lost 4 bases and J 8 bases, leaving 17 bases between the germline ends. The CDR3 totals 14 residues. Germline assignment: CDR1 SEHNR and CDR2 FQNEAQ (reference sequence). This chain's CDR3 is CASSSFAPVVGYTF. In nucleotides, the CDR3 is TGTGCCAGCAGCTCTTTCGCCCCAGTGGTCGGCTACACCTTC. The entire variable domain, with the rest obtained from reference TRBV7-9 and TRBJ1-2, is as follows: DTGVSQNPRHKITKRGQNVTFRCDPISEHNRLYWYRQTLGQGPEFLTYFQNEAQLEKSRLLSDRFSAERPKGSFSTLEIQRTEQGDSAMYLCASSSFAPVVGYTFGSGTRLTVV.

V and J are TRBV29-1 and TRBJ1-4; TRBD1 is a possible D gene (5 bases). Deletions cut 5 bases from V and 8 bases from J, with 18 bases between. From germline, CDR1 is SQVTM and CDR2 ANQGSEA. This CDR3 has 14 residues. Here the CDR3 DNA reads TGCAGCGTTCAACCCCATCAGGGTGGGGAAAAACTGTTTTTT. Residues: CSVQPHQGGEKLFF.

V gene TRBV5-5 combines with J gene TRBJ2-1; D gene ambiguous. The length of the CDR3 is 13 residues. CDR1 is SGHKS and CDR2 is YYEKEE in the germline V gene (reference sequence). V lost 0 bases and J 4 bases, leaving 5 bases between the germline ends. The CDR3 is CASSLVFYNEQFF. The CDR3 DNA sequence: TGTGCCAGCAGCTTGGTATTTTACAATGAGCAGTTCTTC.

The CDR3 sequence is CASSLAVSRYNEQFF. The CDR3 nucleotides read TGTGCCAGCAGCTTAGCTGTGTCTAGATACAATGAGCAGTTCTTC. The V gene is TRBV11-2, the J gene TRBJ2-1; D gene unclear. CDR1 and CDR2 from the germline V gene are SGHAT and FQNNGV. This CDR3 is 15 amino acids long. V was shortened by 1 base and J by 4 bases, with 11 bases between the two germline ends.

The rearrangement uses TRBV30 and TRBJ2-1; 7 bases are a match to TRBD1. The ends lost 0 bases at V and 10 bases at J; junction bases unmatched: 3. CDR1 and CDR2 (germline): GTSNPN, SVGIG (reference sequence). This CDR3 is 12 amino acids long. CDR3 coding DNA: TGTGCCTGGAGTGTAAGGGGGCTGGAGCAGTTCTTC. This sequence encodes CAWSVRGLEQFF.

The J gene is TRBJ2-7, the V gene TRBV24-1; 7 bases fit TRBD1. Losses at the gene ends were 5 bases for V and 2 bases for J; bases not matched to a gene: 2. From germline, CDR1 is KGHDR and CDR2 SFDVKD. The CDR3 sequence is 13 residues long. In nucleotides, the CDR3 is TGTGCCACCAGTGCCGACAGGGCCTACGAGCAGTACTTC. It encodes CATSADRAYEQYF.

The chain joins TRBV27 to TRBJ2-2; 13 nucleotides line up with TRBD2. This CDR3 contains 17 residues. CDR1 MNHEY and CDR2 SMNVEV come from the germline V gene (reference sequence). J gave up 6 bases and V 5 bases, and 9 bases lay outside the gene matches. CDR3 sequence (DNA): TGTGCCAGCAGTCCCCGGACTAGCGGGAGTTACGCCGGGGAGCTGTTTTTT. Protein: CASSPRTSGSYAGELFF.

CDR3 DNA: TGTGCCAGCAACAGTTGGGGGACAGGGAACACTGAAGCTTTCTTT. Amino acid sequence: CASNSWGTGNTEAFF. The chain links TRBV28 to TRBJ1-1; TRBD1 matches 8 bases. The CDR3 loop spans 15 amino acids. V was clipped by 7 bases and J by 1 base; unmatched bases: 8. Germline V lookup: CDR1 MDHEN, CDR2 SYDVKM.

CDR3 in amino acids: CASSPDSRSYGYTF. In nucleotides, the CDR3 is TGTGCCAGCAGTCCAGACAGTCGGAGCTATGGCTACACCTTC. V and J are TRBV6-4 and TRBJ1-2, with a weak D call TRBD1 (5 bases). The V gene lost 5 bases and the J gene lost 4 bases, with 14 bases spanning the gap. This CDR3 region has 14 residues. Germline assignment: CDR1 MRHNA and CDR2 SNTAGT.

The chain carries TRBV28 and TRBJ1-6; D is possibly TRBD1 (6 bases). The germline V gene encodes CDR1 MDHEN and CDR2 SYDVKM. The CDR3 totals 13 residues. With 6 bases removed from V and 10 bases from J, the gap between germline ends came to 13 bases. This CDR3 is CASSQGTVSPLHF. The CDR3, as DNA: TGTGCCAGCAGCCAGGGGACGGTCTCACCCCTCCACTTT.

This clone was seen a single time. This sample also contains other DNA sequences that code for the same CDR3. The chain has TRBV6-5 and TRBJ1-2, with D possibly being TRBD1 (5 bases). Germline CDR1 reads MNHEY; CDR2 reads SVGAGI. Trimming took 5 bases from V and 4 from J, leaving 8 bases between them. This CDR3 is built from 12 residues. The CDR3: CASSRGGYGYTF. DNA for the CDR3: TGTGCCAGCAGTAGGGGAGGCTATGGCTACACCTTC.

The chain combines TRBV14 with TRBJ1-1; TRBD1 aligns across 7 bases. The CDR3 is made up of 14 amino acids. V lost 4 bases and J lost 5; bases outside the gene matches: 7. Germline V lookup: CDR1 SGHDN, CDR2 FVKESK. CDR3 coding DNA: TGTGCCAGCAGCCTACGAGGGGGCGCAACTGAAGCTTTCTTT. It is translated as CASSLRGGATEAFF.

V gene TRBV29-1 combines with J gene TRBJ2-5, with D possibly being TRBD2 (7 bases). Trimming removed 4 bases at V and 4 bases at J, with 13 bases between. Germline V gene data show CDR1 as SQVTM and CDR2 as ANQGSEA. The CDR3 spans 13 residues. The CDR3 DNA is TGCAGCGTTGGGGGGGGGCTAGGAGAGACCCAGTACTTC. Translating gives CSVGGGLGETQYF.

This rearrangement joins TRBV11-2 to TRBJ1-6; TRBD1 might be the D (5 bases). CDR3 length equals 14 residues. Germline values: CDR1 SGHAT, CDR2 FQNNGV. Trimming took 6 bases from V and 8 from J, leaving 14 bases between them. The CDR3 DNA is TGTGCCAGCAGACGCGACAGCGACTATTCACCCCTCCACTTT. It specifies CASRRDSDYSPLHF. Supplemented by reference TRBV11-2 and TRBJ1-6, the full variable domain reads EAGVAQSPRYKIIEKRQSVAFWCNPISGHATLYWYQQILGQGPKLLIQFQNNGVVDDSQLPKDRFSAERLKGVDSTLKIQPAKLEDSAVYLCASRRDSDYSPLHFGNGTRLTVT.

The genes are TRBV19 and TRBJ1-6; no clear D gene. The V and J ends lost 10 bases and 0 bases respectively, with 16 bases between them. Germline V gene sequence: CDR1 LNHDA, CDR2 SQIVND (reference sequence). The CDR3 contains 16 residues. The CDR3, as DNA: TGTGCCACCACGGAGGAGAAAAGCTCCTATAATTCACCCCTCCACTTT. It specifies CATTEEKSSYNSPLHF. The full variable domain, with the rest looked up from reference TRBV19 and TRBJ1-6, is DGGITQSPKYLFRKEGQNVTLSCEQNLNHDAMYWYRQDPGQGLRLIYYSQIVNDFQKGDIAEGYSVSREKKESFPLTVTSAQKNPTAFYLCATTEEKSSYNSPLHFGNGTRLTVT.

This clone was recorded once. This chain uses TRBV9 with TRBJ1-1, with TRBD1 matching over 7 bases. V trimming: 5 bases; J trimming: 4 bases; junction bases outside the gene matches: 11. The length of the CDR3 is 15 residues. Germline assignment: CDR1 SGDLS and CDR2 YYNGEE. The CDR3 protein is CASRLSTGASTEAFF. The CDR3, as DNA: TGTGCCAGCAGGCTCTCTACAGGGGCTTCCACTGAAGCTTTCTTT. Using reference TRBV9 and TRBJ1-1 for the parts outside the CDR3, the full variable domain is DSGVTQTPKHLITATGQRVTLRCSPRSGDLSVYWYQQSLDQGLQFLIQYYNGEERAKGNILERFSAQQFPDLHSELNLSSLELGDSALYFCASRLSTGASTEAFFGQGTRLTVV.

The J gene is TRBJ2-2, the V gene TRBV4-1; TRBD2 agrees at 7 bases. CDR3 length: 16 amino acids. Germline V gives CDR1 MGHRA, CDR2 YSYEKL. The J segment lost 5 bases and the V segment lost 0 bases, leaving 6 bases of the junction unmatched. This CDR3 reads CASSQDGTMGTGELFF. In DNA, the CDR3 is TGCGCCAGCAGCCAAGATGGGACTATGGGGACCGGGGAGCTGTTTTTT.

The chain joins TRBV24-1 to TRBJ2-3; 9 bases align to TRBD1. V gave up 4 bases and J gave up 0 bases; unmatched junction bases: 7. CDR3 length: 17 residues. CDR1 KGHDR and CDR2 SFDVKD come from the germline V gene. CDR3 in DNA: TGTGCCACCAGTGACGCGGGACAGGGCGTTAGCACAGATACGCAGTATTTT. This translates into CATSDAGQGVSTDTQYF.

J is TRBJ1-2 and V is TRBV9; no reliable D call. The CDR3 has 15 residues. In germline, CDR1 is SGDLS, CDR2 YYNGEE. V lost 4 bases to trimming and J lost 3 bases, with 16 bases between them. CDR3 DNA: TGTGCCAGCAGCTCGACGAGGGCCCCTGACTATGGCTACACCTTC. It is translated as CASSSTRAPDYGYTF. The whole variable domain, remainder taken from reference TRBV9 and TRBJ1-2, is DSGVTQTPKHLITATGQRVTLRCSPRSGDLSVYWYQQSLDQGLQFLIQYYNGEERAKGNILERFSAQQFPDLHSELNLSSLELGDSALYFCASSSTRAPDYGYTFGSGTRLTVV.

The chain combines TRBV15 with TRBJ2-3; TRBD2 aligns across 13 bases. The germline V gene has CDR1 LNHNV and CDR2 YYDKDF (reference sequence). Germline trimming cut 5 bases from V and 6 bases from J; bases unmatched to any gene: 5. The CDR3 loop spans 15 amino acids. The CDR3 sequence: CATSPMTSGRDTQYF. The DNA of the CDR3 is TGTGCCACCAGCCCTATGACTAGCGGGAGGGATACGCAGTATTTT.